This T cell receptor beta chain was identified in a study of regulatory T cells in long-lasting Graves disease. Findings and limits, study-wide: TRBV28, TRBJ1-2 and TRBJ2-5 were favored in persistent disease.

Trimming took off 0 bases at V and 6 bases at J, with 11 bases between the two ends. There are 14 residues in the CDR3. Germline V lookup: CDR1 LGHDT, CDR2 YNNKEL (reference sequence). Sequencing libraries for TCR beta were prepared with iRepertoire HTBI primers and Arm-PCR of CDR3 regions. TCRdb re-derived calls from the multiplex PCR reads in MiXCR, one entry per CDR3 protein. The top ten hold under 55% of the sample, which has hundreds of thousands of distinct CDR3 sequences, around 30% seen once. This clonotype has more than one count but fewer than ten. Its antigen is as yet unknown. Documented time point: persistent/refractory GD, antithyroid drugs over 5 years with positive TRAb. RNA extracted from PBMCs served as the sequencing template. Recruitment took place at an endocrinology department in Xi'an, China.

The source material was peripheral blood mononuclear cells (PBMCs), sampled when the disease was refractory, from a patient treated with antithyroid drugs. This receptor was taken from a female donor with Graves disease. The chain carries TRBV3-1 and TRBJ1-1; D gene ambiguous. The chain's CDR3 is CASSQDLAYSEAFF. The CDR3 DNA reads TGTGCCAGCAGCCAAGATTTGGCCTATTCTGAAGCTTTCTTT.